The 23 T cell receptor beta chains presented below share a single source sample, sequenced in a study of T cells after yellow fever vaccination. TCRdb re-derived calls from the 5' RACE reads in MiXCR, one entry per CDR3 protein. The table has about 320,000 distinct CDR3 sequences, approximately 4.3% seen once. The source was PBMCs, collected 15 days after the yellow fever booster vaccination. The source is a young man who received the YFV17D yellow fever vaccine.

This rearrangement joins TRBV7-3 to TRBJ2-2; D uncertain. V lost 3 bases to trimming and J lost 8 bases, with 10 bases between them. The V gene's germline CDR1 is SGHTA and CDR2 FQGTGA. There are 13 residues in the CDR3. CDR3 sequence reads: CASSFPPGGELFF. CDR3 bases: TGTGCCAGCAGCTTCCCCCCGGGTGGGGAGCTGTTTTTT.

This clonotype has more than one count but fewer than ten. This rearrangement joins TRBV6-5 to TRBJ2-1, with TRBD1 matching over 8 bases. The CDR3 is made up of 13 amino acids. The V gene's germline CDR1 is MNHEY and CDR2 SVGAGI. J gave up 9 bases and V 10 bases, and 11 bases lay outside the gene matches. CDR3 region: CATRTGNSGEQFF. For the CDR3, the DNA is TGTGCCACTCGGACAGGGAATTCGGGTGAGCAGTTCTTC.

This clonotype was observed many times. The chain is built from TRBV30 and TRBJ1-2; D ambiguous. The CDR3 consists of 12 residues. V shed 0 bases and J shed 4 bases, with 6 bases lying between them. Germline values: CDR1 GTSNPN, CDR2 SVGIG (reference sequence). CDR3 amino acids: CAWSVTGYGYTF. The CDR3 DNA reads TGTGCCTGGAGTGTAACTGGCTATGGCTACACCTTC.

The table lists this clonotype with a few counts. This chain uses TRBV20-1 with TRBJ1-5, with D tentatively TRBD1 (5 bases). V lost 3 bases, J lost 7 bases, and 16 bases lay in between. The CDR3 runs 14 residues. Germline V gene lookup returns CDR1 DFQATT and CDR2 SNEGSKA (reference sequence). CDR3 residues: CSAREGRVEQPQHF. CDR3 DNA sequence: TGCAGTGCTAGGGAAGGCAGGGTTGAGCAGCCCCAGCATTTT.

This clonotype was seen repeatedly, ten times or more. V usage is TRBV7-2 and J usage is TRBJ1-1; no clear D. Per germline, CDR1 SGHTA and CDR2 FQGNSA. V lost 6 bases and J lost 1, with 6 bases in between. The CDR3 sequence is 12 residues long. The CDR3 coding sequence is TGTGCCAGCAGAGCCTGGAACACTGAAGCTTTCTTT. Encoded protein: CASRAWNTEAFF. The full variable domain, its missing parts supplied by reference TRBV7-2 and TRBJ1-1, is GAGVSQSPSNKVTEKGKDVELRCDPISGHTALYWYRQSLGQGLEFLIYFQGNSAPDKSGLPSDRFSAERTGGSVSTLTIQRTQQEDSAVYLCASRAWNTEAFFGQGTRLTVV.

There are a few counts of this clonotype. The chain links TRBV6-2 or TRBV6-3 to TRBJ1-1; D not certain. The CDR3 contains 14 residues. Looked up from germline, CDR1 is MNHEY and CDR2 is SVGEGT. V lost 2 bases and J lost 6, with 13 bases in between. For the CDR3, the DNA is TGTGCCAGCAGTTACCCGGTAGGAGCGGCTGAAGCTTTCTTT. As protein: CASSYPVGAAEAFF.

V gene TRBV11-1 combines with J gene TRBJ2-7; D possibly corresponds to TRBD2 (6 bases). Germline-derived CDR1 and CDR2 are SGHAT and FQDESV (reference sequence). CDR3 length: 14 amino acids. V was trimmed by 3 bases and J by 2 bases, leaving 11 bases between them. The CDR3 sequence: CASSFAGGTYEQYF. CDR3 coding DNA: TGTGCCAGCAGCTTCGCCGGGGGTACCTACGAGCAGTACTTC.

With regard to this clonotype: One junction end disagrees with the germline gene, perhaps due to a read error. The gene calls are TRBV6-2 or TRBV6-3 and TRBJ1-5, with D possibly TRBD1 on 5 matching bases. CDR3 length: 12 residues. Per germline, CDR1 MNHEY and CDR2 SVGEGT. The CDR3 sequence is CGSSEEDKPQHF. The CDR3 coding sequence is TGTGGCAGCAGCGAAGAGGACAAGCCCCAGCATTTT.

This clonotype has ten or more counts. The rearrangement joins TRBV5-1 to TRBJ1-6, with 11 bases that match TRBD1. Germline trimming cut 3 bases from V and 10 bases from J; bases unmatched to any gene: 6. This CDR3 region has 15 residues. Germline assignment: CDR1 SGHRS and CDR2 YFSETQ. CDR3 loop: CASSWGQGVESPLHF. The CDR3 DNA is TGCGCCAGCAGCTGGGGACAGGGGGTGGAATCACCCCTCCACTTT.

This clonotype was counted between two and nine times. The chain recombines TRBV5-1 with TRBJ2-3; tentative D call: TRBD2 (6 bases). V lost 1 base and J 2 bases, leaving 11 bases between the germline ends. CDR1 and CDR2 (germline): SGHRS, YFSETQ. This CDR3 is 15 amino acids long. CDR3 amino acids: CASSLFAGYTDTQYF. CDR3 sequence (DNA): TGCGCCAGCAGCTTGTTTGCGGGGTACACAGATACGCAGTATTTT.

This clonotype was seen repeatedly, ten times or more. CDR3 amino acids: CSARKRAEAETQYF. DNA for the CDR3: TGCAGTGCGAGAAAGCGGGCGGAGGCGGAGACCCAGTACTTC. The V gene is TRBV20-1, the J gene TRBJ2-5; a weak D match, TRBD2 (6 bases). CDR3 length equals 14 residues. Germline-derived CDR1 and CDR2 are DFQATT and SNEGSKA (reference sequence). V was clipped by 6 bases and J by 5 bases, with 19 bases between them.

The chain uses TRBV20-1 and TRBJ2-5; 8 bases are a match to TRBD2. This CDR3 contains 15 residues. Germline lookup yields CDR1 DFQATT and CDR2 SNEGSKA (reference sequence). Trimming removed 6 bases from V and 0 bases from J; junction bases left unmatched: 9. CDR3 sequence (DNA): TGCAGTGCACAACCACTAGCGGTGGACCAAGAGACCCAGTACTTC. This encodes CSAQPLAVDQETQYF.

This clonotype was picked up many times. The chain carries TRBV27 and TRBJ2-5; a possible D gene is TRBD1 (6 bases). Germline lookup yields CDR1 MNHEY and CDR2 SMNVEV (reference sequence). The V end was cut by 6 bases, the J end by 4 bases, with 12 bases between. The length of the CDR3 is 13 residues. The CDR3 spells CASRRGQRETQYF. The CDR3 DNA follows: TGTGCCAGCAGACGTGGACAGAGAGAGACCCAGTACTTC.

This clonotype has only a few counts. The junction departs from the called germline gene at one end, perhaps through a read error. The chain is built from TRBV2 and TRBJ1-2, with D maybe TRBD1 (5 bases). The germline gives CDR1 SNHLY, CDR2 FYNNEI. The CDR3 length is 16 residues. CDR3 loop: CASREGASSSGGGYTF. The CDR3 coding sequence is TGTGCCAGCAGAGAAGGAGCTTCGTCTTCCGGGGGAGGCTACACCTTC. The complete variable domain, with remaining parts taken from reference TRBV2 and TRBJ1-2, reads EPEVTQTPSHQVTQMGQEVILRCVPISNHLYFYWYRQILGQKVEFLVSFYNNEISEKSEIFDDQFSVERPDGSNFTLKIRSTKLEDSAMYFCASREGASSSGGGYTFGSGTRLTVV.

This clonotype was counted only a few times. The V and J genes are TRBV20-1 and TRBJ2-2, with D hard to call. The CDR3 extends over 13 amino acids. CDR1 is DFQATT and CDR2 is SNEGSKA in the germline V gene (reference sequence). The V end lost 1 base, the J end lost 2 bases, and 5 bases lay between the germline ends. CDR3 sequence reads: CSARGINTGELFF. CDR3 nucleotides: TGCAGTGCTAGAGGCATCAACACCGGGGAGCTGTTTTTT.

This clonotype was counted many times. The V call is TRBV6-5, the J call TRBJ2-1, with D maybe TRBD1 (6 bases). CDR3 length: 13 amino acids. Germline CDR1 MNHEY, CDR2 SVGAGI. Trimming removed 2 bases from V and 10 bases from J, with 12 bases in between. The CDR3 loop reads CASSYNPQGEQFF. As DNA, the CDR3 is TGTGCCAGCAGTTACAACCCACAGGGCGAGCAGTTCTTC.

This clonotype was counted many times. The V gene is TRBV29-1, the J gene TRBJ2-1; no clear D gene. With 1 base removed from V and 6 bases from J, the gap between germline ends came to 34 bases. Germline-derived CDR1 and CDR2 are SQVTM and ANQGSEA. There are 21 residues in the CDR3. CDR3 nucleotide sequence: TGCAGCGTTGAAGCCCCCCCGATCCACACTGGCCGGCCGGTGATCGGCAATGAGCAGTTCTTC. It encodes CSVEAPPIHTGRPVIGNEQFF.

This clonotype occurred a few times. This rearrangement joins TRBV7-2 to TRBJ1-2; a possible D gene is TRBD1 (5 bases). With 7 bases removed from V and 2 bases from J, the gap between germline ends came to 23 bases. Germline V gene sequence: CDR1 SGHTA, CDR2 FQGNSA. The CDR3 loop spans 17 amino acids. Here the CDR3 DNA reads TGTGCCAGCATGGGCTTGGGGCAGCCGAGCTCCAACTATGGCTACACCTTC. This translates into CASMGLGQPSSNYGYTF.

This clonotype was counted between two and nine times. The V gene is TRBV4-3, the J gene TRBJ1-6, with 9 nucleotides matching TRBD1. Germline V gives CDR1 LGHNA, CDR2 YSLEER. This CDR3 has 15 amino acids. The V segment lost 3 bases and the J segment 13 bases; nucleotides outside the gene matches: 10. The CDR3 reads CASSHTGTGLAPLHF. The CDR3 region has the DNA TGCGCCAGCAGCCACACCGGGACAGGGCTCGCCCCCCTCCACTTT.

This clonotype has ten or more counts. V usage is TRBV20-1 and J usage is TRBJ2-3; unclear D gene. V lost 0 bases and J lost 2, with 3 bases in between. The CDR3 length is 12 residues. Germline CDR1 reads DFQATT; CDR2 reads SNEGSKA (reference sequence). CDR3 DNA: TGCAGTGCTAGAGATGACACAGATACGCAGTATTTT. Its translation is CSARDDTDTQYF.

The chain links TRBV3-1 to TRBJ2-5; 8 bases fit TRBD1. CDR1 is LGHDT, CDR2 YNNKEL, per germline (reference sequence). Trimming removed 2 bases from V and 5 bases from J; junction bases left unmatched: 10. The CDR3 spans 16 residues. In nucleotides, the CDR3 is TGTGCCAGCAGCCAAACCGGACAGGGACCGGGGGAGACCCAGTACTTC. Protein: CASSQTGQGPGETQYF.

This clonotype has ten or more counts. The CDR3 nucleotides read TGTGCCAGCAGCTTAGCCAGCGGGGCACCCAATGAGCAGTTCTTC. This sequence encodes CASSLASGAPNEQFF. This chain uses TRBV7-3 with TRBJ2-1, with 7 bases matching TRBD2. Germline V lookup: CDR1 SGHTA, CDR2 FQGTGA. Losses at the gene ends were 2 bases for V and 6 bases for J; bases not matched to a gene: 7. The CDR3 loop spans 15 amino acids. The full variable domain, rest sourced from reference TRBV7-3 and TRBJ2-1, is GAGVSQTPSNKVTEKGKYVELRCDPISGHTALYWYRQSLGQGPEFLIYFQGTGAADDSGLPNDRFFAVRPEGSVSTLKIQRTERGDSAVYLCASSLASGAPNEQFFGPGTRLTVL.

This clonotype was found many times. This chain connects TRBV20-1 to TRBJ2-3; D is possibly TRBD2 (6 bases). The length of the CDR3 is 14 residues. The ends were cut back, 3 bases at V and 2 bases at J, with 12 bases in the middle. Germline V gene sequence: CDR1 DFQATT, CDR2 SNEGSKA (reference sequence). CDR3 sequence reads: CSARGGEYTDTQYF. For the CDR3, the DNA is TGCAGTGCTAGGGGCGGGGAATACACAGATACGCAGTATTTT.